This TCR beta chain was documented in a study of blood T cell repertoires in COVID-19. Study details: The origin of the acute and convalescent COVID-19 samples was the United States, Italy and Spain.

This clone showed up just once. CDR1 is LGHNA and CDR2 is YNFKEQ in the germline V gene. V lost 0 bases and J 8 bases, leaving 5 bases between the germline ends. The CDR3 length is 13 residues. Per the study methods: How many nucleated cells were present was estimated from reference gene primer amplification. Assay used: immunoSEQ multiplex PCR; TCRdb lists only in-frame clones, some missing. The DNA was the basis for D and trimming; V, J and clone size are from that table. The table includes a few hundred thousand clones, 75% to 90% detected once. The source is an older woman with COVID-19, enrolled during active disease. This chain joins TRBV4-2 and TRBJ1-6, with no clear D. The sequencing input was peripheral blood. The CDR3 is CASSQDGYSPLHF. The CDR3 DNA is TGTGCCAGCAGCCAAGACGGGTATTCACCCCTCCACTTT.